These 20 T cell receptor beta chains share one sample of origin, sequenced in a study of blood T cell repertoires in COVID-19. Libraries were prepared by immunoSEQ multiplex PCR; TCRdb keeps only in-frame clonotypes and omits some of them. The table lists 130,000 to 150,000 clones, around four fifths of them singletons. Sequencing input: peripheral blood. The source of these receptors is a middle-aged woman with active or convalescent COVID-19.

This chain connects TRBV28 to TRBJ1-4; D not resolved. The CDR3 runs 12 residues. Germline CDR1 MDHEN, CDR2 SYDVKM. The ends were cut back, 2 bases at V and 14 bases at J, with 12 bases in the middle. CDR3 amino acids: CASSLRGSELFF. The CDR3 nucleotides are TGTGCCAGCAGTTTAAGAGGGAGTGAGCTGTTTTTT.

This chain uses TRBV7-2 with TRBJ1-2; unclear D gene. V was shortened by 5 bases and J by 0 bases, with 16 bases between the two germline ends. The CDR3 spans 16 residues. Germline lookup yields CDR1 SGHTA and CDR2 FQGNSA. This CDR3 reads CASSPHHQRANYGYTF. The CDR3 DNA is TGTGCCAGCAGCCCCCATCACCAGCGGGCTAACTATGGCTACACCTTC.

V is TRBV6-5 and J is TRBJ2-7, with TRBD1 matching 10 bases. V lost 2 bases to trimming and J lost 3 bases; unmatched junction nucleotides: 1. Germline CDR1 and CDR2: MNHEY and SVGAGI. This CDR3 has 14 residues. In DNA form, the CDR3 reads TGTGCCAGCAGTTACCGGGACAGGGGCTACGAGCAGTACTTC. Its translation: CASSYRDRGYEQYF.

This clone appeared once. The gene calls are TRBV20-1 and TRBJ1-2, with TRBD1 identical over 7 bases. V was pared by 3 bases and J by 6 bases, with 7 bases of the junction left unmatched. The CDR3 runs 13 residues. CDR1 and CDR2 (germline): DFQATT, SNEGSKA (reference sequence). The CDR3 loop reads CSASQWDRNGYTF. The CDR3 DNA is TGCAGTGCTAGTCAGTGGGACAGAAATGGCTACACCTTC.

This clone appeared once. The V call is TRBV7-2, the J call TRBJ1-2; 7 bases line up with TRBD1. The CDR3 extends over 15 amino acids. CDR1 and CDR2 (germline): SGHTA, FQGNSA. After removal of 5 bases from V and 7 bases from J, the junction contained 13 bases not matched to a gene. The CDR3, as DNA: TGTGCCAGCAGCCAAATCGGACAGGCTCCCAGTGGCTACACCTTC. Protein: CASSQIGQAPSGYTF.

The V and J genes are TRBV28 and TRBJ2-7; no reliable D call. Germline values: CDR1 MDHEN, CDR2 SYDVKM. CDR3 length: 8 amino acids. The DNA of the CDR3 is TGTAGGAGCTACGAGCAGTACTTC. Translating it yields CRSYEQYF.

CDR3 sequence reads: CASSPFRSTSYEQYF. CDR3 nucleotide sequence: TGTGCCAGCAGCCCCTTCCGGAGTACCTCCTACGAGCAGTACTTC. The V gene is TRBV3-1 (or the pseudogene TRBV3-2), the J gene TRBJ2-7; D remains ambiguous. In germline, CDR1 is LGHDT, CDR2 YNNKEL (reference sequence). The V end lost 4 bases, the J end lost 0 bases, and 13 bases lay between the germline ends. CDR3 length equals 15 residues.

The rearrangement uses TRBV4-3 and TRBJ1-4; D is perhaps TRBD1 (6 bases). V shed 0 bases and J shed 10 bases, with 21 bases lying between them. The CDR3 has 17 residues. Germline lookup yields CDR1 LGHNA and CDR2 YSLEER. The CDR3 DNA reads TGCGCCAGCAGCCAAGAGTTAGTAGGCAGGGGTCTCGGAAAACTGTTTTTT. Its translation: CASSQELVGRGLGKLFF.

This chain links TRBV28 with TRBJ1-6; possible D gene TRBD1, 5 bases. Germline lookup yields CDR1 MDHEN and CDR2 SYDVKM. The CDR3 spans 15 residues. Between the trimmed V and J ends, which lost 3 bases and 6 bases, there was a span of 12 bases. This CDR3 is CASSFLGGSNSPLHF. The CDR3 bases are TGTGCCAGCAGTTTCCTCGGGGGGAGTAATTCACCCCTCCACTTT.

The chain combines TRBV11-2 with TRBJ2-3; 12 positions match TRBD2. CDR3 length: 17 amino acids. V was clipped by 4 bases and J by 0 bases; unmatched bases: 5. Per germline, CDR1 SGHAT and CDR2 FQNNGV. The CDR3 sequence: CASSSLLAGGSTDTQYF. Here the CDR3 DNA reads TGTGCCAGCAGCTCTCTACTAGCGGGGGGCAGCACAGATACGCAGTATTTT.

The V call is TRBV30, the J call TRBJ2-3, with D uncertain. The CDR3 extends over 11 amino acids. Germline CDR1 and CDR2: GTSNPN and SVGIG (reference sequence). The V gene lost 5 bases and the J gene lost 5 bases, with 8 bases spanning the gap. The DNA for the CDR3 is TGTGCCTGGGGGCTAGGAGATACGCAGTATTTT. Translation gives CAWGLGDTQYF. Full variable domain (remainder filled in from reference TRBV30 and TRBJ2-3): SQTIHQWPATLVQPVGSPLSLECTVEGTSNPNLYWYRQAAGRGLQLLFYSVGIGQISSEVPQNLSASRPQDRQFILSSKKLLLSDSGFYLCAWGLGDTQYFGPGTRLTVL.

This clone turned up a few times. The chain employs TRBV5-4 and TRBJ1-1, with D hard to call. Germline V CDR1 and CDR2: SGHNT, YYREEE (reference sequence). There are 13 residues in the CDR3. Deletions cut 9 bases from V and 1 base from J, with 13 bases between. The CDR3 here is CAILQDQNTEAFF. The CDR3 coding sequence is TGTGCCATATTGCAGGATCAGAACACTGAAGCTTTCTTT. The full variable domain, rest sourced from reference TRBV5-4 and TRBJ1-1, is ETGVTQSPTHLIKTRGQQVTLRCSSQSGHNTVSWYQQALGQGPQFIFQYYREEENGRGNFPPRFSGLQFPNYSSELNVNALELDDSALYLCAILQDQNTEAFFGQGTRLTVV.

The rearrangement links TRBV6-6 to TRBJ2-3; 8 bases match TRBD2. The germline gives CDR1 MNHNY, CDR2 SVGAGI (reference sequence). The J segment lost 7 bases and the V segment lost 6 bases, leaving 9 bases of the junction unmatched. This CDR3 is 14 amino acids long. The CDR3 sequence is CASSPSGSRYTQYF. Written as DNA, the CDR3 is TGTGCCAGCAGCCCCAGCGGGAGCAGATATACGCAGTATTTT.

The gene calls are TRBV7-9 and TRBJ2-1; D might be TRBD2 (5 bases). Germline values: CDR1 SEHNR, CDR2 FQNEAQ (reference sequence). This CDR3 contains 13 residues. V lost 5 bases, J lost 7 bases, and 12 bases lay in between. The CDR3 sequence: CASSPNGVNEQFF. The CDR3 nucleotides are TGTGCCAGCAGCCCGAACGGGGTAAATGAGCAGTTCTTC.

The chain joins TRBV7-9 to TRBJ1-2; 8 bases are a match to TRBD1. CDR1 is SEHNR, CDR2 FQNEAQ, per germline (reference sequence). This CDR3 spans 15 amino acids. With V trimmed by 1 base and J by 1 base, 2 bases remained unmatched. CDR3 sequence reads: CASSLDDRGNYGYTF. The CDR3 coding sequence is TGTGCCAGCAGCTTAGATGACAGGGGTAACTATGGCTACACCTTC.

J is TRBJ2-3 and V is TRBV7-2; 10 bases fit TRBD2. The CDR3 is 16 amino acids. Germline-derived CDR1 and CDR2 are SGHTA and FQGNSA. Trimming at V came to 1 base and at J to 1 base, leaving 2 bases not matched to a gene. Here the CDR3 reads CASSLGGTSGTDTQYF. The CDR3 DNA reads TGTGCCAGCAGCTTAGGGGGGACTAGCGGCACAGATACGCAGTATTTT.

With regard to this clone: The same CDR3 also results from other DNA sequences found in this sample. V gene TRBV5-4 combines with J gene TRBJ1-1; weak D call: TRBD1 (5 bases). V lost 0 bases, J lost 3 bases, and 9 bases lay in between. The CDR3 sequence is 14 residues long. From germline, CDR1 is SGHNT and CDR2 YYREEE (reference sequence). DNA of the CDR3: TGTGCCAGCAGCTTGGGTCGGGGGGACACTGAAGCTTTCTTT. Translation gives CASSLGRGDTEAFF.

This chain connects TRBV5-1 to TRBJ2-1; unclear D gene. The CDR3 loop spans 14 amino acids. V lost 1 base and J lost 3, with 8 bases in between. Germline CDR1 reads SGHRS; CDR2 reads YFSETQ. As DNA, the CDR3 is TGCGCCAGCAGCTTGTATTCGGGCTACAATGAGCAGTTCTTC. It codes for CASSLYSGYNEQFF.

The chain's CDR3 is CASMGTDFYEQYF. The CDR3 DNA is TGTGCCAGCATGGGGACAGACTTTTACGAGCAGTACTTC. The chain uses TRBV2 and TRBJ2-7; 7 bases line up with TRBD1. The germline V gene has CDR1 SNHLY and CDR2 FYNNEI. The length of the CDR3 is 13 residues. Trimming took 7 bases from V and 4 from J; bases not matched to a gene: 7.

This clone has a single count. This sequence joins TRBV23-1 and TRBJ2-1; D is perhaps TRBD1 (5 bases). TRBV23-1 is reported as an ORF; its role is uncertain. V was clipped by 8 bases and J by 2 bases, with 16 bases between them. This CDR3 region has 15 residues. CDR3 protein: CASHKAGLTYNEQFF. CDR3 in DNA: TGCGCCAGCCACAAGGCAGGGTTGACCTACAATGAGCAGTTCTTC.